This T cell receptor beta chain was captured by sequencing in a study of blood T cells in healthy people across ages. Whole-study findings and limits: The study found more naive CD4+ cells and higher diversity in long-lived than aged donors. Observed TCR beta diversity showed a strong correlation with the percentage of naive T cells as measured by flow cytometry.

This clonotype is a singleton in its sample. Its antigen is unidentified. Together with a sample-barcoded 5' primer, a J-beta primer mix was included in a second PCR lasting roughly 7 to 11 cycles. The template-switch adaptor was a 5' adaptor with 12 random nucleotides. It tagged each cDNA molecule. TCRdb called the 5' RACE reads again in MiXCR, with one record for every CDR3 protein. There are about 730,000 distinct CDR3 sequences in the sample; around 40% occur only once, and less than 25% lies in the top ten. Collection of around 10 milliliters of peripheral blood was performed for each donor. CDR1 is PRHDT and CDR2 is FYEKMQ in the germline V gene (reference sequence). The V end was cut by 10 bases, the J end by 7 bases, with 17 bases between. This CDR3 spans 14 amino acids.

The TCR was taken from a woman in her sixties in good health. The sequencing sample was made of blood. The chain carries TRBV13 and TRBJ1-6; weak D call: TRBD1 (5 bases). CDR3 bases: TGTGCCAACCGGCGGGGGTTTAACAATTCACCCCTCCACTTT. It is translated as CANRRGFNNSPLHF. Supplemented by reference TRBV13 and TRBJ1-6, the full variable domain reads AAGVIQSPRHLIKEKRETATLKCYPIPRHDTVYWYQQGPGQDPQFLISFYEKMQSDKGSIPDRFSAQQFSDYHSELNMSSLELGDSALYFCANRRGFNNSPLHFGNGTRLTVT.